This T cell receptor (beta chain) was captured by sequencing in a study of shared clonotypes between healthy human individuals. Regarding the study as a whole: Non-shared clonotypes showed lower generation probabilities than clonotypes common to all four donors. Sharing across four donors was highest in naive CD4 (roughly 5%) and lowest in memory CD8 (around 0.4%).

TCRdb keeps only in-frame clones here, not all; method: immunoSEQ multiplex PCR. The data contain 1.5 million to 2.5 million clones, approximately 94% of them singletons. Germline CDR1 SGDLS, CDR2 YYNGEE. The CDR3 covers 11 residues. V was pared by 4 bases and J by 3 bases, with 5 bases between. Naive CD8 cells, CD45RO-negative and positively selected for CCR7, excluded terminally differentiated effector memory CD45RA+ cells. Only Caucasian adults living in Nashville, Tennessee made up the donor group. Points on this clone: Its specificity is not known.

Specimen: naive CD8+ T cells sorted from blood. This TCR came from a man aged 18 to 29 in good health. J is TRBJ2-7 and V is TRBV9; unclear D gene. CDR3 residues: CASSLGYEQYF. The CDR3 DNA is TGTGCCAGCAGCCTCGGCTACGAGCAGTACTTC.